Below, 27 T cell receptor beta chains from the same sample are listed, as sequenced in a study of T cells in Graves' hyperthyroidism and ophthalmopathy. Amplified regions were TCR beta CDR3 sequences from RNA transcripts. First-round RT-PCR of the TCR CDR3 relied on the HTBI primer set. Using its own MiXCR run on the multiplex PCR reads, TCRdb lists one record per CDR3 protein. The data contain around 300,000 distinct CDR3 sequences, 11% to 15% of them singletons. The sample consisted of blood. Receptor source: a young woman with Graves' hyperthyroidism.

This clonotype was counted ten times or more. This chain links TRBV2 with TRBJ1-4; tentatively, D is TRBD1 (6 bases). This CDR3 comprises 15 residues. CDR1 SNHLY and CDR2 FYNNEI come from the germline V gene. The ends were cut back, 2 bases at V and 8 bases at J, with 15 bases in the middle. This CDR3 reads CASSEPGTQPEKLFF. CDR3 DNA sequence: TGTGCCAGCAGTGAACCCGGGACACAGCCCGAAAAACTGTTTTTT.

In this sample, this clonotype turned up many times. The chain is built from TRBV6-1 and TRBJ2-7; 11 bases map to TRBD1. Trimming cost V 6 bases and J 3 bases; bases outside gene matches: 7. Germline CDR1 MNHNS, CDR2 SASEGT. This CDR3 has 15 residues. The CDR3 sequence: CASRNWGQGVYEQYF. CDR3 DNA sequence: TGTGCCAGCAGGAACTGGGGACAGGGGGTCTACGAGCAGTACTTC.

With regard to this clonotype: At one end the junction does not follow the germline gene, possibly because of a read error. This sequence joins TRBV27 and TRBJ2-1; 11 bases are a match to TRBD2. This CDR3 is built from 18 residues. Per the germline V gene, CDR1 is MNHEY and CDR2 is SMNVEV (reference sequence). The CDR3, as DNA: TGTGCCAGCAGTTCCGCACTAGCGGGAGAGTCCTCCTACAATGGGCAGTTCTTC. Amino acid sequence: CASSSALAGESSYNGQFF.

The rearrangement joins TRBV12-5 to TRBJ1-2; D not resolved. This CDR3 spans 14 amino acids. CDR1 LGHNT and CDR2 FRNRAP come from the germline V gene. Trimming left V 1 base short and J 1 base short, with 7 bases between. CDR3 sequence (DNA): TGTGCTAGTGGTTTGGGAGGCGTTAACTATGGCTACACCTTC. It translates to CASGLGGVNYGYTF.

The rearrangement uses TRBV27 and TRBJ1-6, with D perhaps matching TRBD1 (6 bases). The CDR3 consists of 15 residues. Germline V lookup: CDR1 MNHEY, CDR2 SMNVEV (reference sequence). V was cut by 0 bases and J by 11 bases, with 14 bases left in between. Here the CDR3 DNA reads TGTGCCAGCAGTTTATCGGGGGCAGGTCGAACACCCCTCCACTTT. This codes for CASSLSGAGRTPLHF.

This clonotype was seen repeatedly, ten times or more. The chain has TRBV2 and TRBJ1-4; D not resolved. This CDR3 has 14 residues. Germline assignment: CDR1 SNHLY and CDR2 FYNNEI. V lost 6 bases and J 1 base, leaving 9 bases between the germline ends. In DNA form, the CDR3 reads TGTGCCAGCAGCGATGACGTAACTAATGAAAAACTGTTTTTT. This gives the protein CASSDDVTNEKLFF. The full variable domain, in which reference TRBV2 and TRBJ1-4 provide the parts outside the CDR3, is EPEVTQTPSHQVTQMGQEVILRCVPISNHLYFYWYRQILGQKVEFLVSFYNNEISEKSEIFDDQFSVERPDGSNFTLKIRSTKLEDSAMYFCASSDDVTNEKLFFGSGTQLSVL.

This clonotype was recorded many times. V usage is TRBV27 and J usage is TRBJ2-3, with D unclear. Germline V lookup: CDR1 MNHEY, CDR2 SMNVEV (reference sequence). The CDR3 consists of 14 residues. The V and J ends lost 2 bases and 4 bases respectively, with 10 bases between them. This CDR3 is CASSLGGLPDTQYF. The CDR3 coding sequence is TGTGCCAGCAGTTTAGGCGGATTGCCAGATACGCAGTATTTT.

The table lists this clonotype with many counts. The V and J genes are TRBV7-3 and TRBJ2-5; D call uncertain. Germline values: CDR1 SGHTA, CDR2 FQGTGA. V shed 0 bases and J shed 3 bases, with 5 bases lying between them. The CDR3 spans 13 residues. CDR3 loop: CASSLTSKETQYF. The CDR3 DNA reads TGTGCCAGCAGCTTAACCAGTAAAGAGACCCAGTACTTC.

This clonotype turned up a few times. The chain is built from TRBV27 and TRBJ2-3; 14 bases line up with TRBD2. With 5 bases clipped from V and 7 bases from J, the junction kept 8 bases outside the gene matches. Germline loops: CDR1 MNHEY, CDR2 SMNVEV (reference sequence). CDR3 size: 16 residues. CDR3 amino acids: CASSLGTSGSPYTQYF. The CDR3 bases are TGTGCCAGCAGTCTTGGGACTAGCGGGAGCCCGTATACGCAGTATTTT.

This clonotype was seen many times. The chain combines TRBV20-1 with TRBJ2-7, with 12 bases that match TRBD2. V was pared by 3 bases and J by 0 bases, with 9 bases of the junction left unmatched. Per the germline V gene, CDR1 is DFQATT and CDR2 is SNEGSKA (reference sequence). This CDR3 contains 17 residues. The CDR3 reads CSARSLAGGWDSYEQYF. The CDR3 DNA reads TGCAGTGCTAGGTCCCTAGCGGGAGGGTGGGACTCCTACGAGCAGTACTTC.

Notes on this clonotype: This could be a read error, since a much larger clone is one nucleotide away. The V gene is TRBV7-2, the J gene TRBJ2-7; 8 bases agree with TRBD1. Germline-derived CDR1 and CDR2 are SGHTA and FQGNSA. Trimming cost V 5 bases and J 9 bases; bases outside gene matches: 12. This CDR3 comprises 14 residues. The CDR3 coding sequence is TGTGCCAGCAGCCAGATAAAGAACAGGGGGTGGCAGTACTTC. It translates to CASSQIKNRGWQYF.

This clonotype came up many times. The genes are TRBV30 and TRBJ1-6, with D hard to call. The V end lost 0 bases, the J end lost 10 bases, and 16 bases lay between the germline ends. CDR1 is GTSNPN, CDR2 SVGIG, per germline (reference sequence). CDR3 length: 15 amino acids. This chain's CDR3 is CAWSVWNWNASPLHF. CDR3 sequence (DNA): TGTGCCTGGAGTGTCTGGAATTGGAACGCCTCACCCCTCCACTTT.

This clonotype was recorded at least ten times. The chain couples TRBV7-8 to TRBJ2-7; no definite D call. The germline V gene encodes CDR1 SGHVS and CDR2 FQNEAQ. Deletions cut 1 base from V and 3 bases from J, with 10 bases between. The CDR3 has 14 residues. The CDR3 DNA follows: TGTGCCAGCAGCTTAGTCGGCGGAAGCTACGAGCAGTACTTC. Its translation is CASSLVGGSYEQYF. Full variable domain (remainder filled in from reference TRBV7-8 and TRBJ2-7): GAGVSQSPRYKVAKRGQDVALRCDPISGHVSLFWYQQALGQGPEFLTYFQNEAQLDKSGLPSDRFFAERPEGSVSTLKIQRTQQEDSAVYLCASSLVGGSYEQYFGPGTRLTVT.

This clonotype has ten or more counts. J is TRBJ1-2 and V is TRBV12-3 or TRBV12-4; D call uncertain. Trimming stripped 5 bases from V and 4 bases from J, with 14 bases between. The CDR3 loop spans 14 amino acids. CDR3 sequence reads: CASSIHGPAYGYTF. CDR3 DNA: TGTGCCAGCAGTATACACGGCCCGGCCTATGGCTACACCTTC.

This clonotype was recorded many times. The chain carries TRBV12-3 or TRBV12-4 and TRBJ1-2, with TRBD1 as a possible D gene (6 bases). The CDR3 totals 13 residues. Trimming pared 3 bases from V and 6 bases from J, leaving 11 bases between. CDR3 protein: CASSFGGANGYTF. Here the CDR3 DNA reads TGTGCCAGCAGTTTTGGGGGGGCGAATGGCTACACCTTC.

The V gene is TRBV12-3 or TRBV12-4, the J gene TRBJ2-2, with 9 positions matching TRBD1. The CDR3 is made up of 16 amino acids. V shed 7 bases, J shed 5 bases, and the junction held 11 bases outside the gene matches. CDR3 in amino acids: CASTARTGAGTGELFF. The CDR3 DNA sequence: TGTGCCAGCACCGCCCGGACAGGGGCGGGGACCGGGGAGCTGTTTTTT.

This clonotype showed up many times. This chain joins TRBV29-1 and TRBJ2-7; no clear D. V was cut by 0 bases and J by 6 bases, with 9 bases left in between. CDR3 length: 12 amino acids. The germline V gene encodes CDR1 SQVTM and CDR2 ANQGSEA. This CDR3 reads CSVEDLAFEQYF. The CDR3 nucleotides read TGCAGCGTTGAAGATCTCGCTTTCGAGCAGTACTTC.

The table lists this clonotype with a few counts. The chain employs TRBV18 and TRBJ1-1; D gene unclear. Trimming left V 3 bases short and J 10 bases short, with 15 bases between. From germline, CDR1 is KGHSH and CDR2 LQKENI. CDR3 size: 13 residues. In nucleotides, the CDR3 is TGTGCCAGCTCACCTCAGGAAGTTCGGAGAGCTTTCTTT. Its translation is CASSPQEVRRAFF.

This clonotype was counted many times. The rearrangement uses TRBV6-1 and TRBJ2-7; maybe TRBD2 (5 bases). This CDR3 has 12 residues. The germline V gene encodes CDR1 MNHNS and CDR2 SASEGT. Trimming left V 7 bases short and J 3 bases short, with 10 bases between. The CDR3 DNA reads TGTGCCAGCAACGTCGGGGACTACGAGCAGTACTTC. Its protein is CASNVGDYEQYF.

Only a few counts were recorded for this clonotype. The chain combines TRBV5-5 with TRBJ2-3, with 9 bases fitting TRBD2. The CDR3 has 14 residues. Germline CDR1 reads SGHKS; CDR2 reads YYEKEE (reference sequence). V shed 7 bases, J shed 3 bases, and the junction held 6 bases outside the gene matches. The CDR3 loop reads CASEGGLATDTQYF. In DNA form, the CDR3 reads TGTGCCAGCGAAGGCGGACTAGCGACAGATACGCAGTATTTT.

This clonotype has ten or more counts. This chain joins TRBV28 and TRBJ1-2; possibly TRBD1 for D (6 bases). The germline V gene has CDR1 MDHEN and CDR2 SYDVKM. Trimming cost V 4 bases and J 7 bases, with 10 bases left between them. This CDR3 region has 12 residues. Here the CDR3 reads CASSSGVPGYTF. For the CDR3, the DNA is TGTGCCAGCAGTTCAGGGGTTCCTGGCTACACCTTC.

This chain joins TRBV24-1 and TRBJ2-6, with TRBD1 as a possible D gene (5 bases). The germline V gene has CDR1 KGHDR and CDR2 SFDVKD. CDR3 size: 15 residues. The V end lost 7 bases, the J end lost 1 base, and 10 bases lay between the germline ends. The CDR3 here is CATRETASGANVLTF. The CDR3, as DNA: TGTGCCACCAGAGAGACAGCTTCTGGGGCCAACGTCCTGACTTTC.

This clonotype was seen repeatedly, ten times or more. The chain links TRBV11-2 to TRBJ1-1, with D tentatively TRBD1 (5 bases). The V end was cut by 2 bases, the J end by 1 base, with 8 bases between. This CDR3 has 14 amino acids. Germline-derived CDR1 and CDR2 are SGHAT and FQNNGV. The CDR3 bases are TGTGCCAGCAGCTTACAGGGCAGGAACACTGAAGCTTTCTTT. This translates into CASSLQGRNTEAFF.

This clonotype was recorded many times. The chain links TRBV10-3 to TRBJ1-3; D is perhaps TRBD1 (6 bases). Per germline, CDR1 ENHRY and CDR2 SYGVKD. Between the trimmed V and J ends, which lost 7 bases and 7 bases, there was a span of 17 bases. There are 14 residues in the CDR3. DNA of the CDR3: TGTGCCATCACCGGGACACCCGGGGGTAACACCATATATTTT. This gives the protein CAITGTPGGNTIYF.

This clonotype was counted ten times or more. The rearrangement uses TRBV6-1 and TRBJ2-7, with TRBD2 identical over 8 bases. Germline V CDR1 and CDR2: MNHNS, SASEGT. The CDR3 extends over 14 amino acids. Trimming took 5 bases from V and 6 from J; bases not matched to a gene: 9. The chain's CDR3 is CASSPSGSSTEQYF. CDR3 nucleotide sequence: TGTGCCAGCAGTCCCAGCGGGAGCTCCACCGAGCAGTACTTC.

CDR3 region: CASSYPPPRRVSQPQHF. Here the CDR3 DNA reads TGTGCCAGCAGCTATCCACCCCCTCGCAGGGTCAGTCAGCCCCAGCATTTT. The chain is built from TRBV6-1 and TRBJ1-5; TRBD1 is a possible D gene (5 bases). Germline CDR1 reads MNHNS; CDR2 reads SASEGT. V lost 6 bases, J lost 6 bases, and 24 bases lay in between. This CDR3 comprises 17 residues.

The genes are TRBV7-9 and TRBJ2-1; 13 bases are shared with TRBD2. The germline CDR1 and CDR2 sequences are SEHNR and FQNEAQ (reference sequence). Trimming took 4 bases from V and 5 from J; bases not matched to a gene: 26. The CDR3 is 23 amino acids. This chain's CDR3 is CASSSSYVVTDGTSGRAHNEQFF. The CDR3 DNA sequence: TGTGCCAGCAGCTCCTCTTACGTGGTGACAGACGGAACTAGCGGGAGGGCCCACAATGAGCAGTTCTTC.